The 19 T cell receptor beta chains below come from one sample, sequenced in a study of CXCR3-negative and CXCR3-positive naive CD8 T cells (dated by TCRdb to about 2019). Sequencing was performed on a NextSeq 550. The Human TCR Profiling Kit (MiLaboratory) was used to prepare UMI-labeled 5' RACE TRB cDNA libraries. Once TCRdb had reprocessed the reads, it stored one entry per CDR3 protein sequence and supplied no DNA. The table for this sample shows tens of thousands of distinct CDR3 sequences. The top ten constitute about 1.5% of the sample. The material sequenced was naive CXCR3- CD8+ T cells from blood. According to the study, the label for this sample's cell subset or site signals: CD45RO-CCR7+CD27+CD95- naive CD8+ T cells lacking CXCR3 (TNR3-). The receptors here all came from a human donor in good health. Some clones in this sample may be carry-over from other donors' samples.

The chain links TRBV6-2 or TRBV6-3 to TRBJ2-1; no DNA is available, so the TRBD2 call from TCRdb remains unchecked. Germline values: CDR1 MNHEY, CDR2 SVGEGT. CDR3 length: 16 residues. The CDR3 sequence is CASSSTLRVTSGEQFF.

The genes are TRBV4-1 and TRBJ1-1. Germline CDR1 MGHRA, CDR2 YSYEKL. This CDR3 spans 15 amino acids. The CDR3 here is CASSSRMDRNTEAFF.

V usage is TRBV27 and J usage is TRBJ2-2; TCRdb reports TRBD1, a call that lacks DNA to check it against. The CDR3 contains 16 residues. Per germline, CDR1 MNHEY and CDR2 SMNVEV (reference sequence). CDR3 loop: CASSYWMGGNTGELFF.

The J gene is TRBJ2-1, the V gene TRBV7-9. CDR1 is SEHNR and CDR2 is FQNEAQ in the germline V gene (reference sequence). The CDR3 runs 13 residues. CDR3 loop: CASSPNQYNEQFF.

The V gene is TRBV2, the J gene TRBJ1-1; TCRdb gives TRBD1 as the D gene, but with no DNA this cannot be confirmed. CDR1 SNHLY and CDR2 FYNNEI come from the germline V gene. CDR3 length: 15 residues. The CDR3 spells CASREGTGWNTEAFF.

This chain uses TRBV12-3 or TRBV12-4 with TRBJ2-3. CDR3 length: 13 residues. The CDR3 here is CASSFSSMDTQYF.

The CDR3 spells CASSLPTSGRSYEQYF. The chain recombines TRBV11-2 with TRBJ2-7; TCRdb proposes TRBD2, but this gene call is untestable without DNA. Looked up from germline, CDR1 is SGHAT and CDR2 is FQNNGV. This CDR3 is built from 16 residues.

The chain has TRBV28 and TRBJ2-1; TCRdb's assignment of TRBD2 cannot be checked, as there is no DNA. This CDR3 has 14 residues. Looked up from germline, CDR1 is MDHEN and CDR2 is SYDVKM. CDR3: CATAGGPSYNEQFF.

The chain combines TRBV7-9 with TRBJ2-7; TCRdb's D call, TRBD1, is unchecked because there is no DNA. The germline gives CDR1 SEHNR, CDR2 FQNEAQ (reference sequence). The CDR3 consists of 14 residues. This CDR3 is CASTAPSVPGEQYF.

The chain is built from TRBV29-1 and TRBJ2-7; lacking DNA, the TRBD2 call made by TCRdb goes unchecked. The CDR3 sequence is 12 residues long. Germline V gene data show CDR1 as SQVTM and CDR2 as ANQGSEA. The CDR3 region is CSAEGLAGEQYF.

The J gene is TRBJ2-1, the V gene TRBV19. The germline V gene encodes CDR1 LNHDA and CDR2 SQIVND (reference sequence). The CDR3 has 19 residues. The CDR3 sequence is CASSNLKVPDGPSYNEQFF.

The genes are TRBV7-9 and TRBJ1-4; the TCRdb D gene call, TRBD1, has no DNA to confirm it. The CDR3 contains 16 residues. Germline loops: CDR1 SEHNR, CDR2 FQNEAQ (reference sequence). The CDR3 region is CASSPTRDPTNEKLFF.

This chain joins TRBV29-1 and TRBJ2-2; absent DNA, TCRdb's TRBD1 call cannot be checked. The CDR3 spans 14 residues. Looked up from germline, CDR1 is SQVTM and CDR2 is ANQGSEA. The CDR3: CSVRTGANTGELFF.

V is TRBV15 and J is TRBJ2-7; as DNA is missing, the TRBD2 call by TCRdb cannot be tested. CDR1 and CDR2 (germline): LNHNV, YYDKDF (reference sequence). The CDR3 contains 15 residues. CDR3 in amino acids: CATSREKAGPDEQYF.

V usage is TRBV7-6 and J usage is TRBJ1-3. This CDR3 spans 15 amino acids. CDR1 and CDR2 from the germline V gene are SGHVS and FNYEAQ. CDR3 residues: CASSLEPSSGNTIYF.

This chain uses TRBV7-3 with TRBJ2-2. CDR3 size: 14 residues. Germline values: CDR1 SGHTA, CDR2 FQGTGA. CDR3 region: CASSWSDGTGELFF.

The chain carries TRBV20-1 and TRBJ1-1; without DNA, the TCRdb call of TRBD1 cannot be checked. CDR3 length: 15 residues. Germline V gene sequence: CDR1 DFQATT, CDR2 SNEGSKA (reference sequence). The CDR3 loop reads CSARGGDRVAEGAFF.

V is TRBV29-1 and J is TRBJ1-2; as DNA is missing, the TRBD1 call by TCRdb cannot be tested. CDR3 length: 13 amino acids. Germline loops: CDR1 SQVTM, CDR2 ANQGSEA. CDR3 in amino acids: CSGVDRGSGGYTF.

The chain employs TRBV9 and TRBJ2-7; TCRdb's assignment of TRBD1 cannot be checked, as there is no DNA. The CDR3 is 16 amino acids. The germline gives CDR1 SGDLS, CDR2 YYNGEE. CDR3 loop: CASSVDEAPDGDEQYF. The full variable domain, rest sourced from reference TRBV9 and TRBJ2-7, is DSGVTQTPKHLITATGQRVTLRCSPRSGDLSVYWYQQSLDQGLQFLIQYYNGEERAKGNILERFSAQQFPDLHSELNLSSLELGDSALYFCASSVDEAPDGDEQYFGPGTRLTVT.